Listed below are T cell receptor beta chains from one sample, sequenced in a study of cytomegalovirus exposure and HLA in healthy donors. Sequenced by immunoSEQ multiplex PCR; TCRdb stores in-frame clones only, minus some. Here the sample spans 200,000 to 300,000 clones, about four fifths being singletons. Sequencing used PBMCs. Receptors originate from a woman aged 40 to 49 in good health and CMV-seropositive. The CDR3 runs from the conserved cysteine through the conserved F or W. The order of the fields is J gene, V gene, clone size, D gene, CDR3 DNA, CDR3 protein. D genes are given only for firm matches. A row's size may be missing; if present it is once, few, many or a size class.

J gene: TRBJ2-1; V gene: TRBV30; clone size: few; D gene: TRBD2; CDR3 DNA: TGTGCCTGGAGCGGAGGACTAGCGGGCAACAATGAGCAGTTCTTC; CDR3 protein: CAWSGGLAGNNEQFF
J gene: TRBJ1-6; V gene: TRBV28; clone size: few; D gene: -; CDR3 DNA: TGTGCCAGCAGTTTAGAGACTCCAAATTCACCCCTCCACTTT; CDR3 protein: CASSLETPNSPLHF
J gene: TRBJ2-2; V gene: TRBV18; clone size: -; D gene: -; CDR3 DNA: TGTGCCAGCTCACCACGAGTTGCCACCGGGGAGCTGTTTTTT; CDR3 protein: CASSPRVATGELFF
J gene: TRBJ1-5; V gene: TRBV19; clone size: -; D gene: -; CDR3 DNA: TGTGCCAGTAGTTCAGACATGCAGCCCCAGCATTTT; CDR3 protein: CASSSDMQPQHF
J gene: TRBJ2-1; V gene: TRBV5-4; clone size: -; D gene: TRBD2; CDR3 DNA: TGTGCCAGCAGCTCCCCTCAGGCCCAAGCGGGAGGGCCATATGAGCAGTTCTTC; CDR3 protein: CASSSPQAQAGGPYEQFF
J gene: TRBJ1-2; V gene: TRBV2; clone size: -; D gene: TRBD1; CDR3 DNA: TGTGCCAGCAGTGAAGCGCTTCGGGACAGAGCGGTTGGCTACACCTTC; CDR3 protein: CASSEALRDRAVGYTF
J gene: TRBJ1-2; V gene: TRBV19; clone size: -; D gene: TRBD1; CDR3 DNA: TGTGCCAGTGCTGACCCGGACAGGGGTGGGGGCTACACCTTC; CDR3 protein: CASADPDRGGGYTF
J gene: TRBJ2-2; V gene: TRBV18; clone size: -; D gene: -; CDR3 DNA: TGTGCCAGCTCCGAGATCTCCGCCGGGGAGCTGTTTTTT; CDR3 protein: CASSEISAGELFF
J gene: TRBJ2-3; V gene: TRBV5-1; clone size: -; D gene: TRBD2; CDR3 DNA: TGCGCCAGCAGCCCTCTGACTAGCGGGAACACAGATACGCAGTATTTT; CDR3 protein: CASSPLTSGNTDTQYF
J gene: TRBJ2-7; V gene: TRBV27; clone size: -; D gene: TRBD2; CDR3 DNA: TGTGCCAGCAGTACGGGACTAGCGGGGTCAAGCTCCTACGAGCAGTACTTC; CDR3 protein: CASSTGLAGSSSYEQYF